This is a list of T cell receptor beta chains from one sample in a study of somatic mutations in cytotoxic T cells in rheumatoid arthritis. Only in-frame clones appear in the TCRdb table, and some are missing; sequencing was by immunoSEQ multiplex PCR. The data hold around 16,000 clones, with roughly four fifths observed a single time. Sequenced sample: CD8+ T cells sorted from blood. All receptors come from a woman between 50 and 59 years old with rheumatoid arthritis. The CDR3 runs from the conserved cysteine through the conserved F or W. The D gene is left open where the match is weak.

j_call d_call v_call cdr3_nt cdr3_aa
TRBJ2-3 NA TRBV13 TGTGCCAGCAACCAGGGGGGCGCTGGCACAGATACGCAGTATTTT CASNQGGAGTDTQYF
TRBJ2-7 NA TRBV7-9 TGTGCCAGCAGCCCCCCAGGTGGGGGGGCGAGTCACGAGCAGTACTTC CASSPPGGGASHEQYF
TRBJ2-2 NA TRBV6-5 TGTGCCAGCAGTTACGGGGGGATGACCGGGGAGCTGTTTTTT CASSYGGMTGELFF
TRBJ2-2 NA TRBV19 TGTGCCAGTCAGGTTACCGGGGAGCTGTTTTTT CASQVTGELFF
TRBJ2-5 NA TRBV27 TGTGCCAGCAGTGGGGAACAGGATGGGGAGACCCAGTACTTC CASSGEQDGETQYF
TRBJ1-5 NA TRBV2 TGTGCCAGCAGTGCCCGCGGGCAGGGGTATCAGCCCCAGCATTTT CASSARGQGYQPQHF
TRBJ1-2 NA TRBV28 TGTGCCAGCTTGGGGGCAGGTGGGGGCTACACCTTC CASLGAGGGYTF
TRBJ2-3 TRBD2 TRBV10-3 TGTGCCATCAGTGGGCCTACTAGCGGGGGGGGAGGCACAGATACGCAGTATTTT CAISGPTSGGGGTDTQYF
TRBJ1-5 NA TRBV4-2 TGTGCCAGCAGCCAAGTTCCCGACGCCGATCAGCCCCAGCATTTT CASSQVPDADQPQHF
TRBJ1-4 NA TRBV7-9 TGTGCCAGCAGCGAGGGACCGTCAACTAATGAAAAACTGTTTTTT CASSEGPSTNEKLFF
TRBJ2-1 TRBD2 TRBV13 TGTGCCAGCAGCTTAGATGGGGGGGGTAACGAGCAGTTCTTC CASSLDGGGNEQFF
TRBJ2-2 NA TRBV21-1 TGTGCCAGCAGCAACGGGCTAGCGGGAGAATCCCCCGTAGCCGGGGAGCTGTTTTTT CASSNGLAGESPVAGELFF
TRBJ2-5 NA TRBV30 TGTGCCTGGAGTGTACAGGGCAAGGAGACCCAGTACTTC CAWSVQGKETQYF
TRBJ2-7 NA TRBV7-9 TGTGCCAGCAGTCCCGCCTACGAGCAGTACTTC CASSPAYEQYF
TRBJ2-7 NA TRBV9 TGTGCCAGCAGCCCCCCTGATAGCTACGAGCAGTACTTC CASSPPDSYEQYF
TRBJ1-2 NA TRBV9 TGTGCCAGCAGCGTAACAGAGGGGAAGGAGTATGGCTACACCTTC CASSVTEGKEYGYTF